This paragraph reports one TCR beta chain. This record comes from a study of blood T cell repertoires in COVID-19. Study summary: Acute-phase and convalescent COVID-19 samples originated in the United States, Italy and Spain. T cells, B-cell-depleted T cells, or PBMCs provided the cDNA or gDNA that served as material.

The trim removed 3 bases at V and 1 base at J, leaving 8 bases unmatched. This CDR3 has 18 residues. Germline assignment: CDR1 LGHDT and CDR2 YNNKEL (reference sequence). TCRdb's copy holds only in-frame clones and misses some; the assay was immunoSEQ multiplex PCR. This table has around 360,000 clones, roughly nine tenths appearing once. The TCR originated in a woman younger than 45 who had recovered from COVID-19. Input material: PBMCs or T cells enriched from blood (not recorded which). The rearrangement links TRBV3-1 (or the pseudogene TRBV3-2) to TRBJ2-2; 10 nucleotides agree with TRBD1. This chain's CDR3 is CASSQDRDRGRNTGELFF. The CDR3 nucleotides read TGTGCCAGCAGCCAGGACCGGGACAGGGGCCGGAACACCGGGGAGCTGTTTTTT.